This is a list of T cell receptor beta chains from one sample in a study of cytomegalovirus exposure and HLA in healthy donors. Method: immunoSEQ multiplex PCR; TCRdb's copy keeps in-frame clones and lacks some. The sample shows about 150,000 clones, 65% to 85% of them seen only once. Sequences were obtained from PBMCs. The receptors were sampled from a male donor in good health and CMV-seronegative. The CDR3 runs from the conserved cysteine through the conserved F or W. D genes are given only for firm matches. Rows may omit the clone size; those that give it use once, few, many or a size class.

>TRBJ2-1|TRBV11-3|TRBD2|NA
CASSLSAGVDEQFF
TGTGCCAGCAGCTTAAGTGCGGGGGTCGATGAGCAGTTCTTC
>TRBJ2-7|TRBV9|TRBD2|NA
CASSPTGGEQYF
TGTGCCAGCAGCCCAACCGGGGGGGAGCAGTACTTC
>TRBJ2-7|TRBV5-1|TRBD2|NA
CASSSQHRLAGLQYF
TGCGCCAGCAGCTCACAACACAGACTAGCGGGACTGCAGTACTTC
>TRBJ2-1|TRBV6-5|TRBD1|NA
CASSRQGAYNEQFF
TGTGCCAGCAGTCGACAGGGGGCTTACAATGAGCAGTTCTTC
>TRBJ2-1|TRBV27|TRBD2|once
CASSFLAGGANEQFF
TGTGCCAGCAGTTTTCTAGCGGGAGGAGCCAATGAGCAGTTCTTC
>TRBJ2-2|TRBV5-4|TRBD2|NA
CASSSLAGVATGELFF
TGTGCCAGCAGCTCGCTAGCGGGGGTGGCCACCGGGGAGCTGTTTTTT
>TRBJ2-7|TRBV7-2|TRBD1|NA
CASSPRTGGSYEQYF
TGTGCCAGCAGCCCCCGGACAGGGGGCTCCTACGAGCAGTACTTC
>TRBJ1-2|TRBV28|TRBD1|NA
CASSIWTGRYGYTF
TGTGCCAGCAGTATATGGACAGGGCGCTATGGCTACACCTTC
>TRBJ2-1|TRBV14|NA|NA
CASSQDYYRGYDSYNEQFF
TGTGCCAGCAGCCAAGATTACTACCGAGGCTATGACTCCTACAATGAGCAGTTCTTC
>TRBJ1-2|TRBV4-2|NA|few
CASSRGQEANYGYTF
TGTGCCAGCAGCCGGGGGCAGGAAGCTAACTATGGCTACACCTTC
>TRBJ2-7|TRBV19|TRBD1|NA
CASSIGQGDHEQYF
TGTGCCAGTAGTATAGGGCAGGGGGACCACGAGCAGTACTTC
>TRBJ2-3|TRBV28|NA|NA
CASSLSRDTQYF
TGTGCCAGCAGTTTATCCCGAGATACGCAGTATTTT
>TRBJ1-2|TRBV25-1|NA|NA
CASSESGQGYGYTF
TGTGCCAGCAGTGAATCGGGGCAGGGGTATGGCTACACCTTC
>TRBJ2-2|TRBV10-2|TRBD1|few
CASRPRTGVNTGELFF
TGCGCCAGCAGACCGAGGACAGGGGTGAACACCGGGGAGCTGTTTTTT
>TRBJ2-7|TRBV19|NA|once
CASSMWADSYEQYF
TGTGCCAGTAGTATGTGGGCCGATTCCTACGAGCAGTACTTC
>TRBJ2-7|TRBV11-2|NA|NA
CASSLAPRGPPSYEQYF
TGTGCCAGCAGCTTAGCTCCCAGGGGTCCCCCCTCCTACGAGCAGTACTTC
>TRBJ1-5|TRBV6-1|NA|NA
CASTRDYQPQHF
TGTGCCAGCACCAGGGATTATCAGCCCCAGCATTTT
>TRBJ1-5|TRBV6-5|NA|NA
CASSYSQELNQPQHF
TGTGCCAGCAGTTACTCACAGGAGCTCAATCAGCCCCAGCATTTT
>TRBJ2-7|TRBV19|TRBD1|few
CASSIGTGIPTYEQYF
TGTGCCAGTAGTATAGGGACAGGGATACCTACCTACGAGCAGTACTTC
>TRBJ2-2|TRBV7-3|NA|NA
CASSSDSTGELFF
TGTGCCAGCAGCTCCGACTCCACCGGGGAGCTGTTTTTT
>TRBJ2-7|TRBV6-1|TRBD2|once
CASRPLAGGQDEQYF
TGTGCCAGCAGGCCGCTAGCGGGAGGGCAGGACGAGCAGTACTTC
>TRBJ1-2|TRBV18|NA|NA
CASSPLGHIKENGYTF
TGTGCCAGCTCACCACTCGGACATATTAAGGAGAACGGCTACACCTTC
>TRBJ1-1|TRBV6-5|NA|NA
CASSYGQYTEAFF
TGTGCCAGCAGTTACGGACAGTACACTGAAGCTTTCTTT
>TRBJ2-7|TRBV25-1|TRBD2|few
CASSEMETSGRGLHEQYF
TGTGCCAGCAGTGAAATGGAGACTAGCGGGAGGGGACTACACGAGCAGTACTTC
>TRBJ1-1|TRBV9|NA|few
CASSVAPNTEAFF
TGTGCCAGCAGCGTAGCTCCGAACACTGAAGCTTTCTTT
>TRBJ1-1|TRBV18|TRBD1|NA
CASSHDRGGTEAFF
TGTGCCAGCTCACACGACAGGGGGGGCACTGAAGCTTTCTTT
>TRBJ1-1|TRBV18|TRBD1|NA
CASSPRTGGTEAFF
TGTGCCAGCTCACCGAGGACAGGGGGCACTGAAGCTTTCTTT
>TRBJ1-2|TRBV7-2|NA|few
CASSLEGVEGYTF
TGTGCCAGCAGCTTAGAAGGGGTGGAGGGCTACACCTTC
>TRBJ1-2|TRBV21-1|NA|NA
CASSHRTGEDYGYTF
TGTGCCAGCAGCCATAGGACAGGGGAGGACTATGGCTACACCTTC
>TRBJ2-3|TRBV11-1|TRBD1|few
CASSFSAQGGDTQYF
TGTGCCAGCAGCTTCTCGGCACAGGGGGGAGATACGCAGTATTTT
>TRBJ2-1|TRBV7-9|TRBD1|once
CASSLGGLRTGGYNEQFF
TGTGCCAGCAGCTTAGGGGGTTTGAGGACAGGGGGCTACAATGAGCAGTTCTTC
>TRBJ2-3|TRBV18|TRBD2|NA
CASSVAGGPGLTDTQYF
TGTGCCAGCTCAGTAGCGGGAGGGCCTGGTCTCACAGATACGCAGTATTTT
>TRBJ1-2|TRBV25-1|NA|NA
CASTTDDYGYTF
TGTGCCAGCACGACAGACGACTATGGCTACACCTTC
>TRBJ2-7|TRBV27|NA|NA
CASSQDRTRSYEQYF
TGTGCCAGCAGTCAAGACAGGACTCGTTCCTACGAGCAGTACTTC
>TRBJ2-2|TRBV7-9|NA|NA
CASSDDPGANTGELFF
TGTGCCAGCAGCGACGACCCGGGTGCGAACACCGGGGAGCTGTTTTTT
>TRBJ1-1|TRBV5-5|NA|NA
CASSLATGPNTEAFF
TGTGCCAGCAGCTTGGCCACAGGGCCGAACACTGAAGCTTTCTTT
>TRBJ2-3|TRBV5-1|NA|NA
CASSLGSGQITDTQYF
TGCGCCAGCAGCTTAGGATCGGGACAAATCACAGATACGCAGTATTTT
>TRBJ2-7|TRBV2|NA|few
CASSEALTSLSYEQYF
TGTGCCAGCAGTGAAGCGCTGACTAGTCTTAGCTACGAGCAGTACTTC
>TRBJ1-6|TRBV27|NA|NA
CASSFSTGSGREPLHF
TGTGCCAGCAGTTTTTCAACAGGGTCGGGGAGGGAACCCCTCCACTTT
>TRBJ1-1|TRBV28|NA|few
CASPVRCPFQMNTEAFF
TGTGCCAGTCCCGTCCGCTGCCCTTTTCAGATGAACACTGAAGCTTTCTTT
>TRBJ2-1|TRBV9|TRBD2|NA
CASSAGTSGGRDNEQFF
TGTGCCAGCAGCGCCGGGACTAGCGGGGGGAGGGACAATGAGCAGTTCTTC
>TRBJ2-7|TRBV15|TRBD1|NA
CATSPRDRGAYEQYF
TGTGCCACCAGCCCCAGGGACAGGGGGGCCTACGAGCAGTACTTC
>TRBJ1-2|TRBV6-5|NA|NA
CASSYSRQGHYGYTF
TGTGCCAGCAGTTACTCGAGGCAGGGCCACTATGGCTACACCTTC
>TRBJ2-3|TRBV9|NA|NA
CASSQHTDTQYF
TGTGCCAGCAGCCAACACACAGATACGCAGTATTTT
>TRBJ1-2|TRBV4-3|NA|NA
CASSQDINRAANYGYTF
TGCGCCAGCAGCCAAGATATAAACAGGGCAGCTAACTATGGCTACACCTTC
>TRBJ2-6|TRBV19|TRBD1|NA
CATKDRGRSRANVLTF
TGTGCCACTAAGGACAGGGGGCGCTCCCGGGCCAACGTCCTGACTTTC
>TRBJ1-1|TRBV7-2|NA|NA
CASSRQANTEAFF
TGTGCCAGCAGCCGACAGGCAAACACTGAAGCTTTCTTT
>TRBJ2-7|TRBV2|TRBD2|NA
CASSGTRSAGGEQYF
TGTGCCAGCAGCGGAACAAGGAGTGCGGGGGGCGAGCAGTACTTC
>TRBJ1-1|TRBV27|NA|NA
CASSLGGRWTEAFF
TGTGCCAGCAGTTTGGGCGGGCGGTGGACTGAAGCTTTCTTT
>TRBJ1-2|TRBV5-4|TRBD1|NA
CASSKGTDSNYGYTF
TGTGCCAGCAGTAAGGGGACAGATTCCAACTATGGCTACACCTTC
>TRBJ2-7|TRBV19|TRBD2|NA
CASSITSGNPYEQYF
TGTGCCAGTAGTATAACTAGCGGCAACCCCTACGAGCAGTACTTC
>TRBJ1-1|TRBV4-1|TRBD1|NA
CASSQFTGTGNTEAFF
TGCGCCAGCAGCCAGTTCACCGGGACAGGGAACACTGAAGCTTTCTTT
>TRBJ2-7|TRBV9|TRBD1|NA
CASSPTLQGEAEQYF
TGTGCCAGCAGCCCCACCCTCCAGGGGGAAGCCGAGCAGTACTTC